This is a list of T cell receptor beta chains from one sample in a study of CD4 and CD8 cells across lung adenocarcinoma regions. MiXCR, applied by TCRdb to the PCR reads, yields one record per CDR3 protein. The sample yields 6,000 to 7,500 distinct CDR3 sequences, 45% to 55% seen once. Sequenced input: CD8+ T cells from the center of a lung tumor. All receptors derive from a male donor with lung adenocarcinoma. The CD4 and CD8 labels of this study may be unreliable. CDR3s include the opening cysteine and the closing phenylalanine or tryptophan. The D gene is left open where the match is weak. Size values are once, few and many counts, or a class for expanded clones, and some rows have none.

J gene | clone size | V gene | D gene | CDR3 DNA | CDR3 protein
TRBJ1-4 | once | TRBV29-1 | TRBD1 | TGCAGCGCCTACAGGGGATCTAATGAAAAACTGTTTTTT | CSAYRGSNEKLFF
TRBJ2-5 | . | TRBV10-3 | . | TGTGCCATCAGGGGACAAGAGACCCAGTACTTC | CAIRGQETQYF
TRBJ2-5 | once | TRBV6-1 | . | TGTGCCAGCAGTGAAGTGTGGGGCCTATTAGAGGCCCAGTACTTC | CASSEVWGLLEAQYF
TRBJ2-1 | . | TRBV6-2/TRBV6-3 | TRBD2 | TGTGCCAGCAGTTACTTATCCCCACTAGCGGGAGGTGGCAATGAGCAGTTCTTC | CASSYLSPLAGGGNEQFF
TRBJ2-5 | few | TRBV11-2 | TRBD2 | TGTGCCAGCAGCCCGGGACTAGCCTGGAAAAAGTACTTC | CASSPGLAWKKYF
TRBJ2-2 | few | TRBV10-3 | . | TGTGCCATCAGTGAGGTCGGTGAGCCGAACACCGGGGAGCTGTTTTTT | CAISEVGEPNTGELFF
TRBJ2-1 | few | TRBV6-1 | TRBD2 | TGTGCCAGCAGTGTAGCTAGCGGGGGGGCCGCTGAGCAGTTCTTC | CASSVASGGAAEQFF
TRBJ2-1 | . | TRBV7-3 | TRBD1 | TGTGCCAGCAGCTCCAAGACAGGGGGCAATGAGCAGTTCTTC | CASSSKTGGNEQFF
TRBJ2-1 | few | TRBV6-4 | . | TGTGCCAGCTCGCCAGGGTTTTACAATGAGCAGTTCTTC | CASSPGFYNEQFF
TRBJ2-1 | . | TRBV14 | . | TGTGCCAGCAGCCAGAATGAGAGGGCGGACTACAATGAGCAGTTCTTC | CASSQNERADYNEQFF
TRBJ2-7 | . | TRBV27 | . | TGTGCCAGCAGTCCTCCCGGAGGGAACTCCTACGAGCAGTACTTC | CASSPPGGNSYEQYF
TRBJ1-1 | . | TRBV12-3/TRBV12-4 | . | TGTGCCAGCAGAATCCTGACGGCCCGAGGGACTGAAGCTTTCTTT | CASRILTARGTEAFF
TRBJ2-2 | . | TRBV15 | . | TGTGCCACCAGCAGAGGTCGTCCGGTAGGGGAGCTGTTTTTT | CATSRGRPVGELFF
TRBJ2-5 | few | TRBV6-5 | . | TGTGCCAGCAGTTATCTGGGCCAAGAGACCCAGTACTTC | CASSYLGQETQYF
TRBJ2-1 | many | TRBV7-7 | . | TGTGCTAGCAGCTTAGGGGCGAACAATGAGCAGTTCTTC | CASSLGANNEQFF
TRBJ2-5 | few | TRBV7-2 | . | TGTGCCAGCAGCCCGCAATTGGACTTAGCGGAGACCCAGTACTTC | CASSPQLDLAETQYF
TRBJ2-4 | . | TRBV6-1 | TRBD2 | TGTGCGAGCCGCGTCTCGGGAGGGCGCGCCACAAACATGCAGTATTTC | CASRVSGGRATNMQYF
TRBJ2-2 | . | TRBV6-5 | . | TGTGCCAGCAGTTACACGACTGGCACAGAGACGCTGTATTTT | CASSYTTGTETLYF
TRBJ2-1 | . | TRBV28 | TRBD1 | TGTGCCAGCAGTTTGCGGACAGGGGGCGCGTACAATGAGCAGTTCTTC | CASSLRTGGAYNEQFF
TRBJ2-7 | . | TRBV27 | . | TGTGCCAGCAGTTCCCGGGACGCCGCCCACTACGAGCAGTACTTC | CASSSRDAAHYEQYF
TRBJ2-2 | . | TRBV6-1 | . | TGTGCCAGCAGTAAACCGACAGCTACGATCACCGGGGAGCTGTTTTTT | CASSKPTATITGELFF
TRBJ2-2 | medium-sized | TRBV6-5 | . | TGTGCCAGCAGTTTGGGACTCATAACGGGAGCCGGGGAGCTGTTTTTT | CASSLGLITGAGELFF
TRBJ2-5 | . | TRBV6-5 | TRBD2 | TGTGCCAGCAGTTACAAGCGGGAGGGCCTGGAGACCCAGTACTTC | CASSYKREGLETQYF
TRBJ2-3 | few | TRBV6-5 | . | TGTGCCAGCAGTTACTCTACGGACGCCCTCCCGTATTTT | CASSYSTDALPYF
TRBJ2-5 | . | TRBV6-1 | . | TGTGCCAGCAGTAAGAGAGGGCGGGAGACCCAGTACTTC | CASSKRGRETQYF
TRBJ2-3 | . | TRBV6-5 | . | TGTGCCAGCAGTTACTCTCGGGCCATGGCCACAGATACGCAGTATTTT | CASSYSRAMATDTQYF
TRBJ2-1 | few | TRBV6-5 | TRBD2 | TGTGCCAGCAGTTACGTCGGGAACACCGGGAGGGGATTGTACAATGAGCAGTTCTTC | CASSYVGNTGRGLYNEQFF
TRBJ2-3 | few | TRBV10-1 | . | TGCGCCAGCAGTGAGTCGACTCTGGGGGATACGCAGTATTTT | CASSESTLGDTQYF
TRBJ2-3 | . | TRBV10-3 | . | TGTGCCTCAAAATCGGGGTCTGGCACAGATACGCAGTATTTT | CASKSGSGTDTQYF
TRBJ2-1 | . | TRBV24-1 | TRBD2 | TGTGCCACCAGTGATTTACGGACTAGCGGGAGTTCGGAAGAGCAGTTCTTC | CATSDLRTSGSSEEQFF
TRBJ2-7 | . | TRBV20-1 | TRBD1 | TGCAGTGCTAACCCGGACAGGGTTCCTTGGGCGCAGTACTTC | CSANPDRVPWAQYF
TRBJ1-2 | many | TRBV10-1 | . | TGCGCCAGCCCCGACGGGGGGAGTCACTATGGCTACACCTTC | CASPDGGSHYGYTF
TRBJ2-3 | many | TRBV6-5 | TRBD1 | TGTGCCAGCAGTTACTCCACAGGGGGCGTATCAGATACGCAGTATTTT | CASSYSTGGVSDTQYF
TRBJ2-1 | many | TRBV6-5 | . | TGTGCCAGCAGTTACTCCGCAGGGGGGACCTACAATGAGCAGTTCTTC | CASSYSAGGTYNEQFF
TRBJ2-1 | . | TRBV27 | . | TGTGCCAGCAGCCTGGACTTTTACAATGAGCAGTTCTTC | CASSLDFYNEQFF
TRBJ2-3 | . | TRBV4-2 | . | TGTGCCAGCAGCCAGGGTTCGAGGGGCCGTGGCGGAGATACGCAGTACTTT | CASSQGSRGRGGDTQYF
TRBJ2-3 | . | TRBV6-2/TRBV6-3 | . | TGTGCCAGCAGTTCACCCCCCCCAGATACGCAGTATTTC | CASSSPPPDTQYF
TRBJ2-3 | few | TRBV6-1 | TRBD1 | TGTGCCAGCAGGCGTACAGGGGGCGATACGCAGTATTTT | CASRRTGGDTQYF
TRBJ2-5 | . | TRBV8-2 | . | TGTGCCCAGATAATTAAAAAAAAAAAATTT | CAQIIKKKKF
TRBJ1-1 | . | TRBV3-1 | . | TGTGCCAGCAGCCAAGGCCAGAGGGCTTTCTTT | CASSQGQRAFF
TRBJ2-2 | once | TRBV6-4 | . | TGTGCCAGCAGTGCCGAAACAGGGAGGACCGGGGAGCTGTTTTTT | CASSAETGRTGELFF
TRBJ1-6 | many | TRBV7-9 | TRBD1 | TGTGCCAGCAGGGGGACAGGGAATTCACCCCTCCACTTT | CASRGTGNSPLHF
TRBJ2-5 | many | TRBV6-1 | TRBD2 | TGTGCCAGCACCCCAGTAGCGGGAGAGACCCAGTACTTC | CASTPVAGETQYF
TRBJ2-3 | once | TRBV28 | . | TGTGCCAGCAGAACCCGGGGGACCGGAGATACGCAGTATTTT | CASRTRGTGDTQYF
TRBJ2-5 | . | TRBV6-1 | . | TGTGCCAGCAGGAGGGCTACCCAGGGGCAGGGGCAGTACTTC | CASRRATQGQGQYF
TRBJ2-1 | . | TRBV11-3 | . | TGTGCCAGCAGCTTATTCACCGGCTCCTACAATGAGCAGTTCTTC | CASSLFTGSYNEQFF
TRBJ2-5 | once | TRBV6-5 | TRBD1 | TGTGCCAGCAGTTCGGACAGGGGGCGGGAGACCCAGTACTTC | CASSSDRGRETQYF
TRBJ1-2 | few | TRBV24-1 | TRBD1 | TGTGCCACCAGTGACCCCCGACAGGGATCGCATGGCTACACCTTC | CATSDPRQGSHGYTF
TRBJ2-5 | . | TRBV6-1 | TRBD1 | TGTGCCAGCAGTCTTCAGGGGGCGTACACTGAGACCCAGTACTTC | CASSLQGAYTETQYF
TRBJ2-5 | . | TRBV11-2 | TRBD2 | TGTGCCAGCAGCCCCCCGACAGCCAAGCGGGAGCAGTACTTC | CASSPPTAKREQYF
TRBJ2-1 | once | TRBV6-1 | TRBD2 | TGTGCCAGCAGTACACGCACTAGCGGGCTCTACAATGAGCAGTTCTTC | CASSTRTSGLYNEQFF
TRBJ2-1 | . | TRBV6-5 | . | TGTGCCAGCAGTTACCGACAGGTCGAATACAATGAGCAGTTCTTC | CASSYRQVEYNEQFF
TRBJ1-1 | few | TRBV4-1 | . | TGCGCCAGCAGCCAAGCGGGGAACACTGAAGCTTTCTTT | CASSQAGNTEAFF
TRBJ2-1 | . | TRBV5-1 | TRBD2 | TGCGCCAGCGGGGAGCGGGAGAGCTCCTACAATGAGCAGTTCTTC | CASGERESSYNEQFF
TRBJ1-2 | few | TRBV6-1 | . | TGTGCCAGCAGTCAACGTCCCGACGGGGGGGAGGGCTACACCTTC | CASSQRPDGGEGYTF
TRBJ2-5 | . | TRBV4-2 | . | TGTGCCAGCAGCCAAGATTTAAGGGGAGAGACCCAGTACTTC | CASSQDLRGETQYF
TRBJ2-7 | . | TRBV7-2 | . | TGTGCCAGCAGTCCCCTCGCGGAGAGGGTAGGCTACGAGCAGTACTTC | CASSPLAERVGYEQYF
TRBJ2-1 | . | TRBV27 | . | TGTGCCAGCAGTTGGATACGGAGTTACAATGAGCAGTTCTTC | CASSWIRSYNEQFF